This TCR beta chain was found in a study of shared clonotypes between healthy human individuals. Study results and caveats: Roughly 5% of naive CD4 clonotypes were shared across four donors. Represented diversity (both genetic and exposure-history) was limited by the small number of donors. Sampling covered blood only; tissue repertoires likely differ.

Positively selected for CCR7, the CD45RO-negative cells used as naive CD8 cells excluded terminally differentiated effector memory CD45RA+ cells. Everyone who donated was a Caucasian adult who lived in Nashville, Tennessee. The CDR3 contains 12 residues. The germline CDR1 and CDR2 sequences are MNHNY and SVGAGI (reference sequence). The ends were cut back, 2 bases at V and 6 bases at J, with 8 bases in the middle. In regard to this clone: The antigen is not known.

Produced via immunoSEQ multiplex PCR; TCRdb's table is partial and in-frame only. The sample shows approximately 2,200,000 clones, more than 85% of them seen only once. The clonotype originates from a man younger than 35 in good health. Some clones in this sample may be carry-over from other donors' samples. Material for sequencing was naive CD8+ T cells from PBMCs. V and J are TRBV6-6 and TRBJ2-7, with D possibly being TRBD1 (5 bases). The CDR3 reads CASSYTGVEQYF. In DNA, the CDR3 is TGTGCCAGCAGTTACACAGGTGTCGAGCAGTACTTC.